This T cell receptor beta chain was sequenced in a study of CD8 T cells in ankylosing spondylitis. Findings and caveats of the study: CD8+ cells made up the disease-linked clones, which were relatively rare in peripheral blood.

The V gene lost 3 bases and the J gene lost 5 bases, with 20 bases spanning the gap. There are 16 residues in the CDR3. From the 5' RACE reads, TCRdb called clonotypes with MiXCR, one entry per CDR3 protein. Of about 150,000 distinct CDR3 sequences listed, 25% to 35% are singletons. At least ten counts were recorded for this clonotype. Its matching antigen is unknown. The material sequenced was synovial fluid, either unsorted or a sorted T cell fraction (not recorded which). The clonotype originates from a male donor with ankylosing spondylitis. The chain joins TRBV12-3 or TRBV12-4 to TRBJ2-7; TRBD1 is a possible D gene (6 bases). CDR3 DNA: TGTGCCAGCAGTTTTCAAACAGGGCCAGACAAAGACGAGCAGTACTTC. Its translation: CASSFQTGPDKDEQYF.